A selection of T cell receptor beta chains follows, all from one sample in a study of T-cell memory formation after mild COVID-19. TCRdb itself ran the 5' RACE reads through MiXCR, one entry per CDR3 protein. Of fewer than 250,000 distinct CDR3 sequences in the sample, approximately 20% were seen once. The sample was PBMCs or a T cell subset sorted from them (not recorded which). These receptors all stem from an adult woman who had mild COVID-19 (a few samples of this study predate the infection). Cell type and time point are not known. CDR3s include the opening cysteine and the closing phenylalanine or tryptophan. A D gene is named only where the DNA matches it firmly. Part of the rows lack a size; the others show once, few, many or a class for expanded clones.

.	TRBV2	.	TRBJ1-1	CASRETFPFEAFF	TGTGCCAGCAGGGAGACCTTTCCTTTCGAAGCTTTCTTT
.	TRBV5-1	.	TRBJ1-1	CASSDPGMNTEAFF	TGCGCCAGCAGCGATCCGGGAATGAACACTGAAGCTTTCTTT
TRBD2	TRBV29-1	.	TRBJ2-3	CSVEGEGRGGRDTQYF	TGCAGCGTTGAAGGGGAGGGGCGGGGTGGTAGAGATACGCAGTATTTT
TRBD2	TRBV12-3/TRBV12-4	many	TRBJ2-2	CASSLRTSGRANTGELFF	TGTGCCAGCAGTCTGAGGACTAGCGGGAGGGCGAACACCGGGGAGCTGTTTTTT
.	TRBV11-2	few	TRBJ2-3	CASSSGTGTRTDTQYF	TGTGCCAGCAGCTCCGGTACTGGGACACGCACAGATACGCAGTATTTT
.	TRBV7-2	.	TRBJ1-6	CASSSRQISPLHF	TGTGCCAGCAGCTCAAGACAAATTTCACCCCTCCACTTT
TRBD2	TRBV20-1	few	TRBJ2-1	CSARVTSGRNEQFF	TGCAGTGCTAGGGTGACTAGCGGGAGAAATGAGCAGTTCTTC
TRBD1	TRBV4-2	.	TRBJ2-2	CASSQQGQGNTGELFF	TGTGCCAGCAGCCAGCAGGGACAGGGAAACACCGGGGAGCTGTTTTTT
.	TRBV12-3/TRBV12-4	many	TRBJ1-6	CASRQLYNSPLHF	TGTGCCAGCAGGCAGCTCTATAATTCACCCCTCCACTTT
.	TRBV5-1	few	TRBJ2-2	CASSQVASGELFF	TGCGCCAGCAGTCAGGTGGCGTCCGGGGAGCTGTTTTTT
TRBD1	TRBV4-3	.	TRBJ2-5	CASSHNRGQETQYF	TGCGCCAGCAGCCATAACAGGGGCCAAGAGACCCAGTACTTC